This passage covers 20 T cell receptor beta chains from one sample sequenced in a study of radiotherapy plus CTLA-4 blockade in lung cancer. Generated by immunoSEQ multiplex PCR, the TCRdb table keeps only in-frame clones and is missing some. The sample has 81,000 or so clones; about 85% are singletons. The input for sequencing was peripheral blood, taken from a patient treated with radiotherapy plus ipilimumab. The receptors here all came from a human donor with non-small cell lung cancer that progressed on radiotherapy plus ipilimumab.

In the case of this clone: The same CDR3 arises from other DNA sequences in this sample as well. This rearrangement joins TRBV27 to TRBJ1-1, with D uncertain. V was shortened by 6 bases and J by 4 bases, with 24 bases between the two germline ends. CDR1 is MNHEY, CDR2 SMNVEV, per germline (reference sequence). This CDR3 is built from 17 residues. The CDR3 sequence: CASSPRREGSPSTEAFF. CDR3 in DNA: TGTGCCAGCAGCCCCCGTAGAGAGGGTAGCCCCAGCACTGAAGCTTTCTTT.

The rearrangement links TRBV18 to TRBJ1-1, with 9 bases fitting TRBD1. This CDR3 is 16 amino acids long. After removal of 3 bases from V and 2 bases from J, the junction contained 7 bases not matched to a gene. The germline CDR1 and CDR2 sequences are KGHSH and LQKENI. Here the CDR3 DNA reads TGTGCCAGCTCACCGGCGGACAGGGGTCTAAACACTGAAGCTTTCTTT. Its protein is CASSPADRGLNTEAFF.

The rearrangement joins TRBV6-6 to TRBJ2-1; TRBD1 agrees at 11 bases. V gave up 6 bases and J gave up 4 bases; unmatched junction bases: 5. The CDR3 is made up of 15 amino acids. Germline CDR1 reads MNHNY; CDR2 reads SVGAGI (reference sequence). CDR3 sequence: CASRPGTGGYNEQFF. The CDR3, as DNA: TGTGCCAGCAGACCCGGGACAGGGGGATACAATGAGCAGTTCTTC.

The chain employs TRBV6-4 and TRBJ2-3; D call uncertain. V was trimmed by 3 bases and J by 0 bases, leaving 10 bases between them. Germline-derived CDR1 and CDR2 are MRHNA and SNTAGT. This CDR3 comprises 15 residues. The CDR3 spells CASSEGTTSTDTQYF. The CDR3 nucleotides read TGTGCCAGCAGTGAGGGAACAACTAGCACAGATACGCAGTATTTT.

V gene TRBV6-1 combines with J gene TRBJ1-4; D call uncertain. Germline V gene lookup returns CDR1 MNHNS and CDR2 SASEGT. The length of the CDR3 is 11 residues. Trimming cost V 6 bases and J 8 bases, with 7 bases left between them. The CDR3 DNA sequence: TGTGCCAGCAGCTCGTCAGAAAAACTGTTTTTT. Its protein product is CASSSSEKLFF.

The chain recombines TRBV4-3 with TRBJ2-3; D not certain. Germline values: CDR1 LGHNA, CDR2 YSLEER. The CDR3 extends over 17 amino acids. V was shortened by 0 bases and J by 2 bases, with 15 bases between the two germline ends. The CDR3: CASSQDGVGGPTDTQYF. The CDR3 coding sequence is TGCGCCAGCAGCCAAGATGGGGTTGGCGGTCCCACAGATACGCAGTATTTT.

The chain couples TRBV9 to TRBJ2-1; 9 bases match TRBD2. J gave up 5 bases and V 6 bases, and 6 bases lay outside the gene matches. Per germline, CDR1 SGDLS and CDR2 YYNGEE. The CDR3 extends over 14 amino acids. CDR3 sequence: CASTRGLANNEQFF. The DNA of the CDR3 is TGTGCCAGCACCCGGGGACTAGCTAACAATGAGCAGTTCTTC.

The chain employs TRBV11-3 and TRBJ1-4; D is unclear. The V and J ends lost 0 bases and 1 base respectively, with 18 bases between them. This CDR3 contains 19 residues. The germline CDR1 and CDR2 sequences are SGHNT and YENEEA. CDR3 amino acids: CASSLDKSKEVGTNEKLFF. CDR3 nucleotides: TGTGCCAGCAGCTTAGATAAAAGTAAAGAGGTAGGAACTAATGAAAAACTGTTTTTT.

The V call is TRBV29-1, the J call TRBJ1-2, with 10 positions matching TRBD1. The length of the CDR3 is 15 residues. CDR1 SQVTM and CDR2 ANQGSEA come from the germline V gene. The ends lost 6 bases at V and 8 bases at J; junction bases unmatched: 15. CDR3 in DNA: TGCAGCGTACCATTGACCCCGACAGGGGGCAGGGGCTACACCTTC. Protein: CSVPLTPTGGRGYTF. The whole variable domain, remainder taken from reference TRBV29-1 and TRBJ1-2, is SAVISQKPSRDICQRGTSLTIQCQVDSQVTMMFWYRQQPGQSLTLIATANQGSEATYESGFVIDKFPISRPNLTFSTLTVSNMSPEDSSIYLCSVPLTPTGGRGYTFGSGTRLTVV.

CDR3 nucleotides: TGTGCCAGCAGCTTTGACAGGGAGGATGAGCAGTTCTTC. Amino acid sequence: CASSFDREDEQFF. The chain recombines TRBV11-3 with TRBJ2-1; D might be TRBD1 (7 bases). Germline V gene lookup returns CDR1 SGHNT and CDR2 YENEEA. The CDR3 sequence is 13 residues long. V was trimmed by 3 bases and J by 8 bases, leaving 11 bases between them.

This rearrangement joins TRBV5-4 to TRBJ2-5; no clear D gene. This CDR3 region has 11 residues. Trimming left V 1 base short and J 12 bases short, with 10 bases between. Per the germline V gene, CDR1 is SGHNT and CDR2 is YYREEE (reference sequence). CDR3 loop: CASSLREVEYF. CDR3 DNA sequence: TGTGCCAGCAGCTTGCGTGAAGTGGAGTACTTC.

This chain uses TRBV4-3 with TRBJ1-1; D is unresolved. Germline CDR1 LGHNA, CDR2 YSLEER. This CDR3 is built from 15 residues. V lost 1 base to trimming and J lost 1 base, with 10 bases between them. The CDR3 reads CASSQGGLKNTEAFF. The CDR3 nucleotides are TGCGCCAGCAGCCAAGGGGGTTTGAAGAACACTGAAGCTTTCTTT.

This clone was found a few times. In nucleotides, the CDR3 is TGTGCCAGCAGCGCTATCGGAGATGCCCGGGGGCAGTTCTTC. It specifies CASSAIGDARGQFF. The V and J genes are TRBV9 and TRBJ2-1; a possible D gene is TRBD2 (5 bases). In germline, CDR1 is SGDLS, CDR2 YYNGEE. The CDR3 sequence is 14 residues long. Trimming left V 3 bases short and J 12 bases short, with 19 bases between.

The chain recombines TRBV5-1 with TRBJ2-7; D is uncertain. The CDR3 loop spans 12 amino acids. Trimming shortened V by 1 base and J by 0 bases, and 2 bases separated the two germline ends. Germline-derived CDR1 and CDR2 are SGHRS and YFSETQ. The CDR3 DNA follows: TGCGCCAGCAGCTTGAGCTCCTACGAGCAGTACTTC. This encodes CASSLSSYEQYF.

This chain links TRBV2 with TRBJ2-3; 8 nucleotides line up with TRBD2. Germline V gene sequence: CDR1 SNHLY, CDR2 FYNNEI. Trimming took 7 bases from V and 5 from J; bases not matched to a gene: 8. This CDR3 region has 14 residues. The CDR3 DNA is TGTGCCAGCAAGTTGGCGGGGGGACGAGATACGCAGTATTTT. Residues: CASKLAGGRDTQYF.

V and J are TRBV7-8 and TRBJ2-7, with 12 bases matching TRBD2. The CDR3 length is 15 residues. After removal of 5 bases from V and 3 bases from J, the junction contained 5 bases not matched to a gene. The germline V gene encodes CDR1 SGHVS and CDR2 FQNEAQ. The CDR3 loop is CASSTQGLAGYEQYF. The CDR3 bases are TGTGCCAGCAGCACCCAGGGACTAGCGGGCTACGAGCAGTACTTC.

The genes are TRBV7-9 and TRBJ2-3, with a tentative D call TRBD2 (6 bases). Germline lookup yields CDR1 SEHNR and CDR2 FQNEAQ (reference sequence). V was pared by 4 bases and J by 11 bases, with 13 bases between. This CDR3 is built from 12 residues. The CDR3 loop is CASSSGLPLQYF. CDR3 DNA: TGTGCCAGCAGCTCCGGACTACCACTGCAGTATTTT.

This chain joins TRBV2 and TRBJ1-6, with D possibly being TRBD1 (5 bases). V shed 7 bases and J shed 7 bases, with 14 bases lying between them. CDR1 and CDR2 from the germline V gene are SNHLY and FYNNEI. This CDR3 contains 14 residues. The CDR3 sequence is CASILDSSNSPLHF. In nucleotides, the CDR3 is TGTGCCAGCATTTTAGACAGTAGCAATTCACCCCTCCACTTT.

This CDR3 is CASNLEGQGGTGELFF. The CDR3 nucleotides read TGTGCCAGCAATCTGGAGGGACAGGGAGGAACCGGGGAGCTGTTTTTT. J is TRBJ2-2 and V is TRBV2, with 9 nucleotides matching TRBD1. Germline V gene sequence: CDR1 SNHLY, CDR2 FYNNEI. CDR3 length: 16 residues. J lost 5 bases, V lost 7 bases, and 11 bases had no gene match.

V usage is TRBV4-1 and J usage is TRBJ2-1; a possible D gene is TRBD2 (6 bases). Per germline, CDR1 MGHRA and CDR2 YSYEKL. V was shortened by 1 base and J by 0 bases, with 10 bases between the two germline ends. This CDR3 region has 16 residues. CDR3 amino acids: CASSQVPGVSYNEQFF. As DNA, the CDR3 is TGCGCCAGCAGCCAAGTTCCGGGAGTCTCCTACAATGAGCAGTTCTTC.